Each of the 25 T cell receptor beta chains below was sequenced from the same sample in a study of cytomegalovirus exposure and HLA in healthy donors. PCR primers comprised 60 Vbeta and 13 Jbeta primers. Clones were read by immunoSEQ multiplex PCR, and TCRdb kept only the in-frame ones, dropping some. Here the sample spans 140,000 to 150,000 clones, 60% to 80% being singletons. Specimen: PBMCs. The receptors here all came from a woman aged 30 to 39 in good health and CMV-seronegative.

The J gene is TRBJ2-7, the V gene TRBV7-2, with a tentative D call TRBD2 (11 bases). From germline, CDR1 is SGHTA and CDR2 FQGNSA. The V and J ends lost 1 base and 0 bases respectively, with 19 bases between them. This CDR3 comprises 18 residues. The CDR3 loop reads CASSLEGQGTSGSYEQYF. The CDR3 DNA reads as TGTGCCAGCAGCTTAGAGGGACAGGGGACTAGCGGCTCCTACGAGCAGTACTTC. Full variable domain (missing parts from reference TRBV7-2 and TRBJ2-7): GAGVSQSPSNKVTEKGKDVELRCDPISGHTALYWYRQSLGQGLEFLIYFQGNSAPDKSGLPSDRFSAERTGGSVSTLTIQRTQQEDSAVYLCASSLEGQGTSGSYEQYFGPGTRLTVT.

The gene calls are TRBV11-3 and TRBJ2-2; TRBD1 matches 8 bases. The germline V gene encodes CDR1 SGHNT and CDR2 YENEEA. The CDR3 spans 14 residues. The trim removed 2 bases at V and 4 bases at J, leaving 0 bases unmatched. CDR3 in amino acids: CASSLQGATGELFF. As DNA, the CDR3 is TGTGCCAGCAGCTTACAGGGGGCCACCGGGGAGCTGTTTTTT.

This clone was observed a few times. The chain couples TRBV6-1 to TRBJ1-5; tentatively, D is TRBD1 (5 bases). Germline values: CDR1 MNHNS, CDR2 SASEGT. The CDR3 runs to 14 residues. V was cut by 3 bases and J by 5 bases, with 11 bases left in between. CDR3: CASSDRRGDQPQHF. The DNA of the CDR3 is TGTGCCAGCAGTGATAGGAGGGGTGATCAGCCCCAGCATTTT.

This clone was seen more than once but under ten times. This sequence joins TRBV10-3 and TRBJ2-7, with D possibly being TRBD1 (7 bases). V gave up 3 bases and J gave up 1 base, with 13 bases separating them. There are 15 residues in the CDR3. From germline, CDR1 is ENHRY and CDR2 SYGVKD. The chain's CDR3 is CAISDAGQQSYEQYF. Here the CDR3 DNA reads TGTGCCATCAGTGACGCGGGACAGCAATCCTACGAGCAGTACTTC.

The chain recombines TRBV5-5 with TRBJ1-5; D may be TRBD1 (6 bases). Germline CDR1 and CDR2: SGHKS and YYEKEE (reference sequence). Between the trimmed V and J ends, which lost 4 bases and 1 base, there was a span of 9 bases. The CDR3 contains 14 residues. This CDR3 is CASSLRGSNQPQHF. CDR3 nucleotide sequence: TGTGCCAGCAGCCTTAGGGGGAGCAATCAGCCCCAGCATTTT.

This chain uses TRBV5-4 with TRBJ2-3; D may be TRBD2 (7 bases). V was shortened by 2 bases and J by 4 bases, with 17 bases between the two germline ends. The germline V gene encodes CDR1 SGHNT and CDR2 YYREEE (reference sequence). CDR3 length: 16 amino acids. The CDR3 sequence is CASSLGTGGKADTQYF. The CDR3 DNA is TGTGCCAGCAGCTTAGGTACGGGGGGCAAGGCAGATACGCAGTATTTT.

This chain uses TRBV19 with TRBJ1-2; D not certain. The V and J ends lost 5 bases and 4 bases respectively, with 14 bases between them. There are 14 residues in the CDR3. The germline V gene encodes CDR1 LNHDA and CDR2 SQIVND (reference sequence). CDR3 nucleotide sequence: TGTGCCAGTAGTGTCCAGGCCGAAGTCTATGGCTACACCTTC. It encodes CASSVQAEVYGYTF. Using reference TRBV19 and TRBJ1-2 for the parts outside the CDR3, the full variable domain is DGGITQSPKYLFRKEGQNVTLSCEQNLNHDAMYWYRQDPGQGLRLIYYSQIVNDFQKGDIAEGYSVSREKKESFPLTVTSAQKNPTAFYLCASSVQAEVYGYTFGSGTRLTVV.

The V call is TRBV5-5, the J call TRBJ1-1; D is unresolved. This CDR3 has 15 amino acids. V lost 0 bases and J lost 0, with 9 bases in between. From germline, CDR1 is SGHKS and CDR2 YYEKEE (reference sequence). The CDR3 nucleotides read TGTGCCAGCAGCTTGGTTTCGGCGGTGAACACTGAAGCTTTCTTT. Its translation: CASSLVSAVNTEAFF.

As concerns this clone: Other DNA sequences in this sample translate to the same CDR3. The rearrangement joins TRBV5-4 to TRBJ1-1; D may be TRBD1 (5 bases). Trimming removed 5 bases at V and 1 base at J, with 21 bases between. Germline V gene lookup returns CDR1 SGHNT and CDR2 YYREEE (reference sequence). The CDR3 loop spans 17 amino acids. CDR3 nucleotide sequence: TGTGCCAGCAGTTCCGCGCGTGGCAGGGCCCCGAACACTGAAGCTTTCTTT. The encoded protein is CASSSARGRAPNTEAFF.

The chain recombines TRBV6-4 with TRBJ2-1; D might be TRBD1 (5 bases). Trimming pared 5 bases from V and 8 bases from J, leaving 10 bases between. The CDR3 length is 12 residues. Germline CDR1 reads MRHNA; CDR2 reads SNTAGT. DNA for the CDR3: TGTGCCAGCAGTCTTGAAGGGGATGAGCAGTTCTTC. Translation: CASSLEGDEQFF.

The rearrangement links TRBV7-2 to TRBJ2-6; 12 bases agree with TRBD2. The CDR3 totals 18 residues. V lost 5 bases to trimming and J lost 0 bases; unmatched junction nucleotides: 5. Germline CDR1 SGHTA, CDR2 FQGNSA. CDR3 amino acids: CASSRGLAGSSGANVLTF. CDR3 sequence (DNA): TGTGCCAGCAGCCGAGGACTAGCGGGGAGCTCTGGGGCCAACGTCCTGACTTTC.

The chain combines TRBV6-4 with TRBJ2-1; weak D call: TRBD1 (6 bases). Trimming removed 4 bases from V and 8 bases from J, with 15 bases in between. The CDR3 consists of 14 residues. Germline V gene lookup returns CDR1 MRHNA and CDR2 SNTAGT. DNA for the CDR3: TGTGCCAGCAGTGCACCGGGACACTTCTATGAGCAGTTCTTC. Translating it yields CASSAPGHFYEQFF.

This clone was recorded only once. J is TRBJ2-7 and V is TRBV21-1; TRBD1 is the table's D call and was not checked against the DNA. TRBV21-1 is a pseudogene segment. The length of the CDR3 is 15 residues. The chain's CDR3 is CASGHRHTGYDEQYF. The CDR3, as DNA: TGTGCCAGCGGCCATAGGCACACAGGGTATGACGAGCAGTACTTC.

The chain joins TRBV7-6 to TRBJ1-3, with D maybe TRBD1 (6 bases). The CDR3 runs 14 residues. Germline lookup yields CDR1 SGHVS and CDR2 FNYEAQ. V was shortened by 4 bases and J by 3 bases, with 10 bases between the two germline ends. CDR3 sequence reads: CASSSLTGGNTIYF. In nucleotides, the CDR3 is TGTGCCAGCAGCTCTTTGACAGGTGGAAACACCATATATTTT.

The J gene is TRBJ2-3, the V gene TRBV9; TRBD2 agrees at 9 bases. Per the germline V gene, CDR1 is SGDLS and CDR2 is YYNGEE. This CDR3 has 16 amino acids. After removal of 0 bases from V and 0 bases from J, the junction contained 2 bases not matched to a gene. The CDR3 sequence is CASSVVAGGSTDTQYF. The CDR3, as DNA: TGTGCCAGCAGCGTAGTGGCGGGGGGGAGCACAGATACGCAGTATTTT.

The count of this clone is one. The CDR3 spells CASRGWTGNTIYF. The CDR3 region has the DNA TGTGCCAGCAGGGGCTGGACTGGAAACACCATATATTTT. This chain connects TRBV27 to TRBJ1-3; D gene uncertain. CDR3 length: 13 amino acids. CDR1 is MNHEY and CDR2 is SMNVEV in the germline V gene (reference sequence). V lost 6 bases and J 2 bases, leaving 8 bases between the germline ends.

The V gene is TRBV6-5, the J gene TRBJ2-7, with D perhaps matching TRBD2 (6 bases). The CDR3 runs to 16 residues. Trimming stripped 2 bases from V and 0 bases from J, with 14 bases between. CDR1 and CDR2 (germline): MNHEY, SVGAGI. In DNA form, the CDR3 reads TGTGCCAGCAGTTACCTTCGGGGGAGGAGCTCCTACGAGCAGTACTTC. Translated, it gives CASSYLRGRSSYEQYF.

This clone was seen a handful of times. The rearrangement joins TRBV15 to TRBJ2-2; D is possibly TRBD1 (5 bases). This CDR3 region has 18 residues. V shed 5 bases and J shed 0 bases, with 19 bases lying between them. In germline, CDR1 is LNHNV, CDR2 YYDKDF (reference sequence). CDR3 amino acids: CATSRDLFGASNTGELFF. CDR3 DNA sequence: TGTGCCACCAGCCGCGATTTGTTTGGGGCCTCGAACACCGGGGAGCTGTTTTTT.

The chain is built from TRBV27 and TRBJ1-2; TRBD1 matches 7 bases. The germline gives CDR1 MNHEY, CDR2 SMNVEV (reference sequence). The length of the CDR3 is 17 residues. The trim removed 6 bases at V and 3 bases at J, leaving 16 bases unmatched. This CDR3 reads CASSSRDSASLHYGYTF. CDR3 DNA: TGTGCCAGCAGCTCCCGGGACAGCGCCTCTTTACACTATGGCTACACCTTC.

The genes are TRBV9 and TRBJ1-6; D is undetermined. Between the trimmed V and J ends, which lost 4 bases and 7 bases, there was a span of 12 bases. In germline, CDR1 is SGDLS, CDR2 YYNGEE. This CDR3 spans 14 amino acids. CDR3 protein: CASSLAGRNSPLHF. The CDR3 nucleotides read TGTGCCAGCAGCCTGGCAGGCCGGAATTCACCCCTCCACTTT.

The chain links TRBV11-3 to TRBJ2-1; D unresolved. Germline V gives CDR1 SGHNT, CDR2 YENEEA. Trimming left V 4 bases short and J 0 bases short, with 16 bases between. CDR3 length: 17 amino acids. CDR3 protein: CASSSRRGSSSYNEQFF. In DNA, the CDR3 is TGTGCCAGCAGCTCCCGTCGAGGTTCGAGCTCCTACAATGAGCAGTTCTTC.

This rearrangement joins TRBV9 to TRBJ2-7, with D possibly being TRBD2 (5 bases). Trimming removed 1 base from V and 2 bases from J, with 13 bases in between. Germline-derived CDR1 and CDR2 are SGDLS and YYNGEE. The CDR3 extends over 15 amino acids. The CDR3: CASSVSPAGAYEQYF. As DNA, the CDR3 is TGTGCCAGCAGCGTAAGCCCGGCCGGGGCCTACGAGCAGTACTTC.

This clone was detected only a few times. The J gene is TRBJ2-7, the V gene TRBV5-1; D not certain. The germline V and J ends were trimmed by 3 bases and 3 bases, with 10 bases remaining between them. Germline lookup yields CDR1 SGHRS and CDR2 YFSETQ. The length of the CDR3 is 13 residues. CDR3 amino acids: CASSSTSRYEQYF. In DNA, the CDR3 is TGCGCCAGCAGCTCCACATCTCGCTACGAGCAGTACTTC.

V usage is TRBV7-8 and J usage is TRBJ2-7; the match to TRBD2 covers 7 bases. Germline trimming cut 7 bases from V and 6 bases from J; bases unmatched to any gene: 9. Germline values: CDR1 SGHVS, CDR2 FQNEAQ. CDR3 length: 13 amino acids. In DNA, the CDR3 is TGTGCCAGCACCCTCCCGGGGGGAGCCGAGCAGTACTTC. It codes for CASTLPGGAEQYF. The complete variable domain, with remaining parts taken from reference TRBV7-8 and TRBJ2-7, reads GAGVSQSPRYKVAKRGQDVALRCDPISGHVSLFWYQQALGQGPEFLTYFQNEAQLDKSGLPSDRFFAERPEGSVSTLKIQRTQQEDSAVYLCASTLPGGAEQYFGPGTRLTVT.

The J gene is TRBJ1-1, the V gene TRBV5-6, with D unclear. The CDR3 totals 14 residues. The V end was cut by 4 bases, the J end by 6 bases, with 16 bases between. From germline, CDR1 is SGHDT and CDR2 YYEEEE. CDR3 loop: CASSLGDNISEAFF. In nucleotides, the CDR3 is TGTGCCAGCAGCCTGGGAGACAACATTTCTGAAGCTTTCTTT.